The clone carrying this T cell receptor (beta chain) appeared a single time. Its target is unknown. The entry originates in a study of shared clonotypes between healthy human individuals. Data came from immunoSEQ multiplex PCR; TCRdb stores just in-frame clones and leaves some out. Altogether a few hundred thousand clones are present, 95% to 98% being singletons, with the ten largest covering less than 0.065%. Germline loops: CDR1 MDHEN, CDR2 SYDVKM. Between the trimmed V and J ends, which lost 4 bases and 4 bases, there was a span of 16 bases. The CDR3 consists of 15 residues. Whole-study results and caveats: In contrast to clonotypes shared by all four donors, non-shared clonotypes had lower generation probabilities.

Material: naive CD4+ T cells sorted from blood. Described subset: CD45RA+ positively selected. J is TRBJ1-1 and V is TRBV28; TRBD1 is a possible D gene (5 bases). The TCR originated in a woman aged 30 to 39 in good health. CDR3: CASSSGAQGGTEAFF. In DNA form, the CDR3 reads TGTGCCAGCAGTTCCGGTGCGCAGGGAGGCACTGAAGCTTTCTTT.